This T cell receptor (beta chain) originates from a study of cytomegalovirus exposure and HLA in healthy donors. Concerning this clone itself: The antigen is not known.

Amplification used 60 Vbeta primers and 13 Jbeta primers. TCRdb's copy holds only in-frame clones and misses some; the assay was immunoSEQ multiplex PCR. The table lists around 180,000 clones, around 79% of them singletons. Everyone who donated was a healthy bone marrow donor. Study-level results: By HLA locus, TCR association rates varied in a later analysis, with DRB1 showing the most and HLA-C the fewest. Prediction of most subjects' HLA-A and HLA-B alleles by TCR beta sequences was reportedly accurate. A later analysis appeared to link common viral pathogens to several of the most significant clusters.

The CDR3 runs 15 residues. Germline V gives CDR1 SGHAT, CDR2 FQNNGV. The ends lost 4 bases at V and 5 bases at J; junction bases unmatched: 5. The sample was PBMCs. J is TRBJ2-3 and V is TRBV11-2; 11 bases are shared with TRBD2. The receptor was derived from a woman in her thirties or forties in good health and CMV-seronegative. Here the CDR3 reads CASSSQGTSGDTQYF. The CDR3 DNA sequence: TGTGCCAGCAGCTCCCAGGGGACTAGCGGAGATACGCAGTATTTT.